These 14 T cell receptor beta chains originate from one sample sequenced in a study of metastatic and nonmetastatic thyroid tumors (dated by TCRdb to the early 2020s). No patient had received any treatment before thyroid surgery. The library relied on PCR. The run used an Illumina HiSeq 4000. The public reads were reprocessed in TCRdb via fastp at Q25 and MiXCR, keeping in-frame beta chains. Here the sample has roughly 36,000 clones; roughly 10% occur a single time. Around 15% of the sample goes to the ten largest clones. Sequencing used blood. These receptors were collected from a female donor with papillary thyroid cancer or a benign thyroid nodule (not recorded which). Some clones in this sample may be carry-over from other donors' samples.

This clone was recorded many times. CDR3 DNA sequence: TGCAGTGCTCGCCTTGGAGCGGGAGATCGCGAGCAGTACTTC. Residues: CSARLGAGDREQYF. The rearrangement joins TRBV20-1 to TRBJ2-7; 8 bases fit TRBD2. V gave up 5 bases and J gave up 6 bases; unmatched junction bases: 12. Looked up from germline, CDR1 is DFQATT and CDR2 is SNEGSKA (reference sequence). The CDR3 is made up of 14 amino acids.

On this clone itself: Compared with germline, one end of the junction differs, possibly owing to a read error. The CDR3 nucleotides read TGTGCCAGTAGTCCCCGAGGGGGTGAGGCCGGTGGCTACGCCTTC. It specifies CASSPRGGEAGGYAF. The chain is built from TRBV19 and TRBJ1-2; TRBD1 might be the D (6 bases). The CDR3 contains 15 residues. Germline V gives CDR1 LNHDA, CDR2 SQIVND (reference sequence).

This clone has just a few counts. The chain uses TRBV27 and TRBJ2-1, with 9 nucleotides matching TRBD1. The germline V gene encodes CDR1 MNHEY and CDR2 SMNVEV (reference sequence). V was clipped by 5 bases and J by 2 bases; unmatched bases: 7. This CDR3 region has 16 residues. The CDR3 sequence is CASSVHRGRPYNEQFF. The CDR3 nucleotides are TGTGCCAGCAGTGTCCACAGGGGGCGCCCCTACAATGAGCAGTTCTTC.

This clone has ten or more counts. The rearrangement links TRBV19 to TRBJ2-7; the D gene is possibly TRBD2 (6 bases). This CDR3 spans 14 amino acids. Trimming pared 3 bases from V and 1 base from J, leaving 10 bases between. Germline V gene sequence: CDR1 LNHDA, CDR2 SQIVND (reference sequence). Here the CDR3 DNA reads TGTGCCAGTAGTATCGACGGGAGTTCCTACGAGCAGTACTTC. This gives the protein CASSIDGSSYEQYF. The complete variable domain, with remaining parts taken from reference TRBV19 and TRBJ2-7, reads DGGITQSPKYLFRKEGQNVTLSCEQNLNHDAMYWYRQDPGQGLRLIYYSQIVNDFQKGDIAEGYSVSREKKESFPLTVTSAQKNPTAFYLCASSIDGSSYEQYFGPGTRLTVT.

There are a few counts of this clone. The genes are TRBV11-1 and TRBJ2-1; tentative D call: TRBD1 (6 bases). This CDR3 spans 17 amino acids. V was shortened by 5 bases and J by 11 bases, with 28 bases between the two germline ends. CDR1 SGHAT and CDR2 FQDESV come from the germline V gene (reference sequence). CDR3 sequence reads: CASSPLGGDGQTSKQFF. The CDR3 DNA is TGTGCCAGCAGCCCACTAGGAGGAGACGGACAGACATCAAAGCAGTTCTTC.

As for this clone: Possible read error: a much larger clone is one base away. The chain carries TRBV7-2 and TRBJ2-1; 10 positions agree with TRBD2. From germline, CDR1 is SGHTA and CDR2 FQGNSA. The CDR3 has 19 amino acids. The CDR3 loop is CASSGGGLAGVPLYNDQFF. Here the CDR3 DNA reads TGTGCCAGCAGCGGGGGTGGCCTAGCGGGAGTCCCACTGTACAATGACCAGTTCTTC.

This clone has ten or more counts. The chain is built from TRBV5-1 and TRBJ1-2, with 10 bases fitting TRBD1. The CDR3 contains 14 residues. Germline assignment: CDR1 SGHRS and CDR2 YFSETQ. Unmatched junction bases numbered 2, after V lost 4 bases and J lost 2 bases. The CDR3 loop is CASSGGQGNYGYTF. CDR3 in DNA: TGCGCCAGCAGCGGGGGACAGGGGAACTATGGCTACACCTTC. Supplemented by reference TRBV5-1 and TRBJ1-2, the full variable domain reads KAGVTQTPRYLIKTRGQQVTLSCSPISGHRSVSWYQQTPGQGLQFLFEYFSETQRNKGNFPGRFSGRQFSNSRSEMNVSTLELGDSALYLCASSGGQGNYGYTFGSGTRLTVV.

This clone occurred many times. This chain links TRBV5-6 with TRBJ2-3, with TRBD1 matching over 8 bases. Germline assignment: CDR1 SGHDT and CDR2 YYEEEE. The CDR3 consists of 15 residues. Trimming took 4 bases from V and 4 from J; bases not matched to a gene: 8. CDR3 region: CASSLGQGVPDTQYF. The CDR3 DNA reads TGTGCCAGCAGCCTCGGACAGGGTGTGCCAGATACGCAGTATTTT.

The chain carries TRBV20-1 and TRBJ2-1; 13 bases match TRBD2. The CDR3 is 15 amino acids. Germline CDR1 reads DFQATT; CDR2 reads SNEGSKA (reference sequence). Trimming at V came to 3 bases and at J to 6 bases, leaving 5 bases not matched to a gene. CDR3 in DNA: TGCAGTGCTAGGGAACTAGCGGGAGGGACCAATGAGCAGTTCTTC. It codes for CSARELAGGTNEQFF.

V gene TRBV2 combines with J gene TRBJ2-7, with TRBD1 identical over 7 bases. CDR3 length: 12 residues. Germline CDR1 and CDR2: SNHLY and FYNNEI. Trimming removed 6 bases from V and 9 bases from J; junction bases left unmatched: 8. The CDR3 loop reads CASRDIRTGQYF. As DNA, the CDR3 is TGTGCCAGCAGAGACATCCGGACAGGGCAGTACTTC.

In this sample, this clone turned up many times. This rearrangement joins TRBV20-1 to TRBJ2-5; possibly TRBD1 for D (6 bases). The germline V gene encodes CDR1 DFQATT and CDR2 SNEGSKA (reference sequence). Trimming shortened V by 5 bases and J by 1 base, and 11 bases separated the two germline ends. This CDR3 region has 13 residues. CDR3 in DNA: TGCAGTGCTGGACAGCCTTTCCAAGAGACCCAGTACTTC. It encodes CSAGQPFQETQYF.

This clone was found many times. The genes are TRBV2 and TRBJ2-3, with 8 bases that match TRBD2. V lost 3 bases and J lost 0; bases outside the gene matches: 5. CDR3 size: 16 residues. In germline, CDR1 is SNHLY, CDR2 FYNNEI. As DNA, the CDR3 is TGTGCCAGCAGTGACGTACTAGCGGCTAGCACAGATACGCAGTATTTT. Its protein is CASSDVLAASTDTQYF. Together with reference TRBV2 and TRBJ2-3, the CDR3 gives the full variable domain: EPEVTQTPSHQVTQMGQEVILRCVPISNHLYFYWYRQILGQKVEFLVSFYNNEISEKSEIFDDQFSVERPDGSNFTLKIRSTKLEDSAMYFCASSDVLAASTDTQYFGPGTRLTVL.

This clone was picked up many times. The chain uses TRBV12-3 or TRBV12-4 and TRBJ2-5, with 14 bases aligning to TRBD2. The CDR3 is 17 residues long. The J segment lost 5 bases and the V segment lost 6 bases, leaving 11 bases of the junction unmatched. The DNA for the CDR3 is TGTGCCAGCAGGCGAGGACTAGCGGGAGGCAACGGGGAGACCCAGTACTTC. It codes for CASRRGLAGGNGETQYF.

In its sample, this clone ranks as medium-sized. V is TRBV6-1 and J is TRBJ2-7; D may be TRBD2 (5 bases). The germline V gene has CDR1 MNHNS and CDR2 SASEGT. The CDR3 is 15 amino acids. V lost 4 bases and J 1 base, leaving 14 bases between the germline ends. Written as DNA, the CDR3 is TGTGCCAGCAGTGTCTCGGGGTCCGGATCCTACGAGCAGTACTTC. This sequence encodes CASSVSGSGSYEQYF.